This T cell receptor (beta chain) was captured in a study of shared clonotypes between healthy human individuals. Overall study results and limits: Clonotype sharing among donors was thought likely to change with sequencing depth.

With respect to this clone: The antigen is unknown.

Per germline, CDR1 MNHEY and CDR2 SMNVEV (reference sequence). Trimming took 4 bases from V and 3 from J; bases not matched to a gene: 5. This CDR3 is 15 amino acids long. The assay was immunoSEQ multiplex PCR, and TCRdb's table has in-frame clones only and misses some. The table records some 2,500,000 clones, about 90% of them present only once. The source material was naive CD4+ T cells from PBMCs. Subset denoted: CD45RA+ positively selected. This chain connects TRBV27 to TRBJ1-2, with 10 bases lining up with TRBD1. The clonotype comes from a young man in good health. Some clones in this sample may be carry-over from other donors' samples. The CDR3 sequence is CASSSPDRGYYGYTF. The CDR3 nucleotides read TGTGCCAGCAGTTCCCCGGACAGGGGGTACTATGGCTACACCTTC.